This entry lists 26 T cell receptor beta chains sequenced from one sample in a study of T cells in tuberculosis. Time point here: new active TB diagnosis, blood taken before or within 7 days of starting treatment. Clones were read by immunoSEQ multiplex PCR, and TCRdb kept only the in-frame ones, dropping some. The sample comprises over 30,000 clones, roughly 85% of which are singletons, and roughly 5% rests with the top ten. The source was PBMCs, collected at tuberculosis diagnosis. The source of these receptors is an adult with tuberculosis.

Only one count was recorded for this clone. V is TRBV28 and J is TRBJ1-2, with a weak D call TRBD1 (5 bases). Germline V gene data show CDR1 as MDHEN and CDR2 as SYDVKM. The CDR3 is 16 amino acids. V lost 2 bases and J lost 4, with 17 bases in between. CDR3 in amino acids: CASSLSQGNSLYGYTF. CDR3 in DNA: TGTGCCAGCAGTTTAAGTCAGGGTAATTCCCTCTATGGCTACACCTTC.

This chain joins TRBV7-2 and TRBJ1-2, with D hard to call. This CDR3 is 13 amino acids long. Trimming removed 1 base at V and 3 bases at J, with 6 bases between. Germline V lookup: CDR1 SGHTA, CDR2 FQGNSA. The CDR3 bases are TGTGCCAGCAGCTTAGGGAGCCACTATGGCTACACCTTC. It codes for CASSLGSHYGYTF. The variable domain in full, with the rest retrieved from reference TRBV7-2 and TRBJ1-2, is GAGVSQSPSNKVTEKGKDVELRCDPISGHTALYWYRQSLGQGLEFLIYFQGNSAPDKSGLPSDRFSAERTGGSVSTLTIQRTQQEDSAVYLCASSLGSHYGYTFGSGTRLTVV.

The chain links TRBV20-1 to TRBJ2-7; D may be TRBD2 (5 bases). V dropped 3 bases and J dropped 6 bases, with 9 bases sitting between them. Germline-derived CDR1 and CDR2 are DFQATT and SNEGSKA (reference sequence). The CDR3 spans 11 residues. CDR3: CSASKGAEQYF. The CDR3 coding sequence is TGCAGTGCTAGCAAGGGAGCCGAGCAGTACTTC.

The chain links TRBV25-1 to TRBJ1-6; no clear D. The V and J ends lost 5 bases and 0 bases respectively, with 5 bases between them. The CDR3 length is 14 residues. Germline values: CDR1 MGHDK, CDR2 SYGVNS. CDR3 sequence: CASSWSSYNSPLHF. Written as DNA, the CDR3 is TGTGCCAGCAGTTGGAGCTCCTATAATTCACCCCTCCACTTT.

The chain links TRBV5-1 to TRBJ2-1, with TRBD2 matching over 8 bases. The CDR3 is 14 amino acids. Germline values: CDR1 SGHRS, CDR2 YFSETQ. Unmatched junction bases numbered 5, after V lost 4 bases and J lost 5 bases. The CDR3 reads CASSGAGADNEQFF. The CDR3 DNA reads TGCGCCAGCAGCGGAGCGGGGGCCGACAATGAGCAGTTCTTC.

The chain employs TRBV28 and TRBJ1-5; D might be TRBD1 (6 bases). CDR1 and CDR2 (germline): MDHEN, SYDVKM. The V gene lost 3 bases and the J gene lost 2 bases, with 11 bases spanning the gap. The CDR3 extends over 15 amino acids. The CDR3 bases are TGTGCCAGCAGTTTTGGGGGGGCGGGCAATCAGCCCCAGCATTTT. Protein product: CASSFGGAGNQPQHF. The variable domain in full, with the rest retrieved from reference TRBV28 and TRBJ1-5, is DVKVTQSSRYLVKRTGEKVFLECVQDMDHENMFWYRQDPGLGLRLIYFSYDVKMKEKGDIPEGYSVSREKKERFSLILESASTNQTSMYLCASSFGGAGNQPQHFGDGTRLSIL.

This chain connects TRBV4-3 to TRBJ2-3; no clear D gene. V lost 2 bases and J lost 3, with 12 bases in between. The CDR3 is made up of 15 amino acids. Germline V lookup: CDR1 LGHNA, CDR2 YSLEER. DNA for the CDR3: TGCGCCAGCAGCCAATCCTCCCTAGTGACAGATACGCAGTATTTT. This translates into CASSQSSLVTDTQYF.

CDR3 sequence reads: CASSYRGSGTDTQYF. The CDR3 region has the DNA TGTGCCAGCAGTTACAGGGGGTCAGGCACAGATACGCAGTATTTT. This chain joins TRBV6-5 and TRBJ2-3; the D gene is possibly TRBD1 (6 bases). The CDR3 runs 15 residues. V lost 2 bases, J lost 1 base, and 10 bases lay in between. Germline V gene data show CDR1 as MNHEY and CDR2 as SVGAGI.

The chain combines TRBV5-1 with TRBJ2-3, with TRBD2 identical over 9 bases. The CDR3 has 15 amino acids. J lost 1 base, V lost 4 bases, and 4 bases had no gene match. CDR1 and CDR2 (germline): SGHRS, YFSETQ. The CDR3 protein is CASSTSSGGTDTQYF. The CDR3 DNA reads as TGCGCCAGCAGCACCTCTAGCGGGGGCACAGATACGCAGTATTTT.

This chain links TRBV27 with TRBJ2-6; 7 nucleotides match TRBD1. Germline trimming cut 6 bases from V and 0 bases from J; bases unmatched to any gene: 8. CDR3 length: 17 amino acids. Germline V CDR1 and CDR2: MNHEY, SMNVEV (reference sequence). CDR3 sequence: CASRAQQGFSGANVLTF. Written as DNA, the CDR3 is TGTGCCAGCAGAGCACAACAGGGGTTCTCTGGGGCCAACGTCCTGACTTTC.

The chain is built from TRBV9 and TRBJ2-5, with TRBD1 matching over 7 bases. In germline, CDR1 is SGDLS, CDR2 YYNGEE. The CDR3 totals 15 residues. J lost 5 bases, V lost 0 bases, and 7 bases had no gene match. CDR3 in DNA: TGTGCCAGCAGCGTAGGGAGCCTCAGGGGGGAGACCCAGTACTTC. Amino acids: CASSVGSLRGETQYF.

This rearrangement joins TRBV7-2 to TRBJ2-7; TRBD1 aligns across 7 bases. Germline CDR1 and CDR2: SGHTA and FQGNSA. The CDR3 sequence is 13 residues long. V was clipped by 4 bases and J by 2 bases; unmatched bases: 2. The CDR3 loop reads CASSSTGAYEQYF. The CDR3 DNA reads TGTGCCAGCAGCTCCACAGGGGCCTACGAGCAGTACTTC. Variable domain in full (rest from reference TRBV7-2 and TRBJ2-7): GAGVSQSPSNKVTEKGKDVELRCDPISGHTALYWYRQSLGQGLEFLIYFQGNSAPDKSGLPSDRFSAERTGGSVSTLTIQRTQQEDSAVYLCASSSTGAYEQYFGPGTRLTVT.

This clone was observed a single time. CDR3 sequence: CASSWGGANTEAFF. The CDR3 DNA reads TGCGCCAGCAGCTGGGGGGGCGCCAACACTGAAGCTTTCTTT. The chain links TRBV5-1 to TRBJ1-1, with D perhaps matching TRBD1 (6 bases). CDR3 length: 14 residues. Looked up from germline, CDR1 is SGHRS and CDR2 is YFSETQ. V lost 3 bases to trimming and J lost 2 bases, with 11 bases between them.

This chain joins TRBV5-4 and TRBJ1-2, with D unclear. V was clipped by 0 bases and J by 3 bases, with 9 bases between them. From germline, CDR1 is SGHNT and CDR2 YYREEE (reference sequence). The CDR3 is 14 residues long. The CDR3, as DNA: TGTGCCAGCAGCTTGGGAGGTGTGTACTATGGCTACACCTTC. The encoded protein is CASSLGGVYYGYTF.

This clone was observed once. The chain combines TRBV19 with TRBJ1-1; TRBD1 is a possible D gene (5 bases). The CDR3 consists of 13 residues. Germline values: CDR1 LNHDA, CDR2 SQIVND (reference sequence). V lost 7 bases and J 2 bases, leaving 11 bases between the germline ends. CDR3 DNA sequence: TGTGCCAGTATGGGGCAGGGAAACACTGAAGCTTTCTTT. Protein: CASMGQGNTEAFF.

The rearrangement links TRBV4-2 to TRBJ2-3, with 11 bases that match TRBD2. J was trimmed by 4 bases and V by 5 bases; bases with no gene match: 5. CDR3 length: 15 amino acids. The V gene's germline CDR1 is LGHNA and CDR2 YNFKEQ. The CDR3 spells CASSLTSGRADTQYF. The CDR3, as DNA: TGTGCCAGCAGCTTAACTAGCGGGAGAGCAGATACGCAGTATTTT.

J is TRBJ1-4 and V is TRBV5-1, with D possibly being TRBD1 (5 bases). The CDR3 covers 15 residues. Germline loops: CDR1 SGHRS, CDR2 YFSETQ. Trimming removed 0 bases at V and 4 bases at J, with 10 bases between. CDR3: CASSLGTGYNEKLFF. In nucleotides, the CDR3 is TGCGCCAGCAGCTTGGGTACAGGCTATAATGAAAAACTGTTTTTT.

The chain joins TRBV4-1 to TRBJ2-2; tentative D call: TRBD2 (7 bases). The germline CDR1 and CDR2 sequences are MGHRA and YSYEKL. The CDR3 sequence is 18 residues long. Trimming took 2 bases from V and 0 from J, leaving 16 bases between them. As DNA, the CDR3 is TGCGCCAGCAGCCAACTTTGGGGGGGCGGATCGAACACCGGGGAGCTGTTTTTT. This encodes CASSQLWGGGSNTGELFF.

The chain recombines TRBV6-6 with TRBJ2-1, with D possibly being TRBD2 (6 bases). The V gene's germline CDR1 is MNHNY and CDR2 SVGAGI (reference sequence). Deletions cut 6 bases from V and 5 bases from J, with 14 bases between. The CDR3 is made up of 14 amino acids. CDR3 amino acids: CASRASVWDNEQFF. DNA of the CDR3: TGTGCCAGCAGGGCTAGCGTTTGGGACAATGAGCAGTTCTTC.

The chain's CDR3 is CASHLQGTGELFF. In DNA, the CDR3 is TGTGCCAGCCACCTTCAGGGGACCGGGGAGCTGTTTTTT. The genes are TRBV2 and TRBJ2-2, with D perhaps TRBD1 (6 bases). Trimming stripped 8 bases from V and 5 bases from J, with 12 bases between. The germline V gene has CDR1 SNHLY and CDR2 FYNNEI. This CDR3 contains 13 residues.

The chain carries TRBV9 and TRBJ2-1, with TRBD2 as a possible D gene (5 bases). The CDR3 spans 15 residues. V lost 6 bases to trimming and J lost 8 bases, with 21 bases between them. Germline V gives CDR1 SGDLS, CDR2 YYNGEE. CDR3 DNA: TGTGCCAGCACCCCCCTCGCGGGCCTTAGGGATGAGCAGTTCTTC. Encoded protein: CASTPLAGLRDEQFF.

The CDR3 nucleotides read TGTGCCAGCAGTTACGGTCCACAGGGCTCCTACGAGCAGTACTTC. Protein sequence: CASSYGPQGSYEQYF. The chain has TRBV6-5 and TRBJ2-7; maybe TRBD1 (6 bases). Germline CDR1 and CDR2: MNHEY and SVGAGI. The germline V and J ends were trimmed by 2 bases and 0 bases, with 11 bases remaining between them. The CDR3 spans 15 residues.

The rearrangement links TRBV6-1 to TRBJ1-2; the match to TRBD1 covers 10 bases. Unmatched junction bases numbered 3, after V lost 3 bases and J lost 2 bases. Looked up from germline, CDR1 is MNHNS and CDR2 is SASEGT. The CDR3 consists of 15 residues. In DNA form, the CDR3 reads TGTGCCAGCAGTGAGGGACAGGGGTCAAACTATGGCTACACCTTC. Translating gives CASSEGQGSNYGYTF.

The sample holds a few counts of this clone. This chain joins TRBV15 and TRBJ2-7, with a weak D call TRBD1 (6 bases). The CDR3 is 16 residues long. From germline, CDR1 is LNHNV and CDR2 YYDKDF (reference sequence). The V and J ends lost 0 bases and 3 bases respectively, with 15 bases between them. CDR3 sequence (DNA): TGTGCCACCAGCAGAGATGGATACGGACAGAACTACGAGCAGTACTTC. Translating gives CATSRDGYGQNYEQYF.

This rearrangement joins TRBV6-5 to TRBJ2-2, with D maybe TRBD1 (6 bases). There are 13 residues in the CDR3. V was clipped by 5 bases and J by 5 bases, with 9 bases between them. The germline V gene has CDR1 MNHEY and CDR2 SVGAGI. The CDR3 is CASSNGQTGELFF. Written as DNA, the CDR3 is TGTGCCAGCAGTAACGGACAGACCGGGGAGCTGTTTTTT.

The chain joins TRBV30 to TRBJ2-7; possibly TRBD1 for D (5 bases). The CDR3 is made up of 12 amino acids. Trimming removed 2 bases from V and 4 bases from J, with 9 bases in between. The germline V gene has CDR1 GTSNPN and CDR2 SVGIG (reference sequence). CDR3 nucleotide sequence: TGTGCCTGGAGTTTGCAGGGTTACGAGCAGTACTTC. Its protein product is CAWSLQGYEQYF.